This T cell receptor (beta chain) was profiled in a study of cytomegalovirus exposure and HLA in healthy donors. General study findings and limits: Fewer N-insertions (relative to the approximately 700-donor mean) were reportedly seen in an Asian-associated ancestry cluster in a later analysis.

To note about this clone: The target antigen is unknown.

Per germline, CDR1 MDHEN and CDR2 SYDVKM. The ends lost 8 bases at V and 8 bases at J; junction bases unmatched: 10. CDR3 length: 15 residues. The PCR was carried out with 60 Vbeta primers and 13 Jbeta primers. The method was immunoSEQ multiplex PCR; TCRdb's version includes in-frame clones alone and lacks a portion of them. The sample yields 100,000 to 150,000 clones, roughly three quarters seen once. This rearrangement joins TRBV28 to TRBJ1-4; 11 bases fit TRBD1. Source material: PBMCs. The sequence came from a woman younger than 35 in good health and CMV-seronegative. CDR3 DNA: TGTGCCAGCCAAGGCGGGACAGGGGGTAAGGAAAAACTGTTTTTT. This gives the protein CASQGGTGGKEKLFF.